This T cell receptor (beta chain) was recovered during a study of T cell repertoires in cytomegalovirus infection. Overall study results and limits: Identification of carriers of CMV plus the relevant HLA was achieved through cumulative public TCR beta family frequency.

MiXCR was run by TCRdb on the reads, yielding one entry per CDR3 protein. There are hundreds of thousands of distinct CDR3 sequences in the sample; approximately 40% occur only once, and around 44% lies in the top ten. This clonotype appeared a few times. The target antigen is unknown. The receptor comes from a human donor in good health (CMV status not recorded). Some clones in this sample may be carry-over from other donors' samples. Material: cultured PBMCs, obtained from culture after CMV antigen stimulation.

This CDR3 reads CASSPRDTTYNEQFF. For the CDR3, the DNA is TGTGCCAGCAGCCCTCGGGACACCACCTACAATGAGCAGTTCTTC. The V and J genes are TRBV12-3 or TRBV12-4 and TRBJ2-1; weak D call: TRBD1 (6 bases). The ends were cut back, 6 bases at V and 2 bases at J, with 14 bases in the middle. The CDR3 has 15 amino acids.